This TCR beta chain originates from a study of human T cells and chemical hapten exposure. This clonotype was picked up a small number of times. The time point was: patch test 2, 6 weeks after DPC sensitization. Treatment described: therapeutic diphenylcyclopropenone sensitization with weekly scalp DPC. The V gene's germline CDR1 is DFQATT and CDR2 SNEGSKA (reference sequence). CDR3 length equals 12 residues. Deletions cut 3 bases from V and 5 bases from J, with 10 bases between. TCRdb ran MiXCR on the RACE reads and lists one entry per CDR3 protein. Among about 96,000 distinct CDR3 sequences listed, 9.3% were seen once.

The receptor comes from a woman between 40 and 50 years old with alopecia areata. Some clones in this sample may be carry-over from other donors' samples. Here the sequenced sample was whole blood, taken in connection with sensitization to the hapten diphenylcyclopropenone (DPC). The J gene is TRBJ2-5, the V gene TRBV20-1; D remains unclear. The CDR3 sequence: CSASSEAETQYF. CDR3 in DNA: TGCAGTGCTAGTTCAGAGGCTGAGACCCAGTACTTC.